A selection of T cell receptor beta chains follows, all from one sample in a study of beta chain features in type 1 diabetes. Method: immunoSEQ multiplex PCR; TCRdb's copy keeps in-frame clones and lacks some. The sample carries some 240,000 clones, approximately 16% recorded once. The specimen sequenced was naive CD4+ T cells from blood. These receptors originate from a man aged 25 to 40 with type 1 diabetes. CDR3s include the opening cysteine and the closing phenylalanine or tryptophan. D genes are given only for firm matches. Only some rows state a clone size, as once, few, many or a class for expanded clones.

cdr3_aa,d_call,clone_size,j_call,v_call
CSVGWEGFSGNTIYF,NA,few,TRBJ1-3,TRBV29-1
CASSVAGLREETQYF,NA,NA,TRBJ2-5,TRBV6-1
CASSLTGGPETQYF,TRBD2,few,TRBJ2-5,TRBV28
CASSFAGQNNVLTF,NA,NA,TRBJ2-6,TRBV25-1
CASTPWGRGTQYF,NA,few,TRBJ2-3,TRBV6-5
CAWRAAGGNTIYF,NA,few,TRBJ1-3,TRBV30
CAISEPGKDRYEQYF,NA,NA,TRBJ2-7,TRBV10-3
CSVERQITDTQYF,NA,NA,TRBJ2-3,TRBV29-1
CASSSGLAGVNTGELFF,TRBD2,few,TRBJ2-2,TRBV5-1
CARTVYTEAFF,NA,NA,TRBJ1-1,TRBV30
CASGQGSSYEQYF,TRBD1,few,TRBJ2-7,TRBV27
CSVYPGQMDQETQYF,TRBD1,NA,TRBJ2-5,TRBV29-1
CASSSQSGEKEKLFF,NA,NA,TRBJ1-4,TRBV13
CSVDSQASGGELFF,NA,few,TRBJ2-2,TRBV29-1
CASSPSRDRAYEQYF,TRBD1,NA,TRBJ2-7,TRBV27
CASSGRAVTDTQYF,NA,few,TRBJ2-3,TRBV28
CASSPDRYGYTF,NA,few,TRBJ1-2,TRBV6-1
CSVDGVGLAGYSSSYNEQFF,TRBD2,NA,TRBJ2-1,TRBV29-1
CATSRDLGANYGYTF,NA,NA,TRBJ1-2,TRBV15
CSVFRLAGTGADTQYF,TRBD2,few,TRBJ2-3,TRBV29-1
CASSFVPGPTDTQYF,NA,NA,TRBJ2-3,TRBV6-5
CASSFSETQYF,NA,NA,TRBJ2-5,TRBV7-9
CSVDAAGRADTQYF,NA,NA,TRBJ2-3,TRBV29-1
CSVDLNGRFF,NA,few,TRBJ1-1,TRBV29-1
CASSNAGTETQYF,NA,NA,TRBJ2-5,TRBV21-1